The clone carrying this T cell receptor (beta chain) was seen repeatedly, ten times or more. In germline, CDR1 is SEHNR, CDR2 FQNEAQ (reference sequence). The CDR3 length is 13 residues. V dropped 5 bases and J dropped 5 bases, with 11 bases sitting between them. The hyperthyroidism patients, aged 18 to 65, had been newly diagnosed, with under 2 months' duration. Each diagnosis was determined on the basis of clinical symptoms, serum thyroxine, TRAb, thyroid ultrasound and orbital computed tomography. The authors amplified TCR beta CDR3 regions, and they did so from RNA transcripts for repertoire sequencing. The first-round RT-PCR employed HTBI primers together with the Qiagen OneStep RT-PCR kit. A multiplex PCR was then performed as the second round. TCRdb reprocessed the multiplex PCR reads via MiXCR and lists one record per CDR3 protein. The table includes roughly 400,000 distinct CDR3 sequences, approximately 17% detected once.

The data derive from a study of Graves' ophthalmopathy and Graves' hyperthyroidism. Sequenced sample: peripheral blood. This clonotype was sampled from an adult woman with stable Graves' hyperthyroidism. The J gene is TRBJ2-3, the V gene TRBV7-9, with unresolved D. The CDR3 DNA reads TGTGCCAGCAGCCTACTTGGACGAGATACGCAGTATTTT. It is translated as CASSLLGRDTQYF.